What follows are 23 T cell receptor beta chains derived from one specimen sequenced in a study of beta chain features in type 1 diabetes. General study results and limits: Among patients with Type 1 diabetes, TCRB CDR3s were moderately but significantly shorter in every one of the four CD4+ subsets.

These TCRs are of unknown antigen specificity. Expressed TCRB transcripts were sequenced, since all the RNA that had been isolated was reverse transcribed. Produced via immunoSEQ multiplex PCR; TCRdb's table is partial and in-frame only. The table has 600,000 or so clones, approximately 13% seen once. The sample was naive CD4+ T cells from blood. The receptors come from a man aged 30-40 years with type 1 diabetes.

This clone was recorded a few times. At one end the junction does not follow the germline gene, possibly because of a read error. This sequence joins TRBV29-1 and TRBJ2-3; a weak D match, TRBD1 (5 bases). CDR1 and CDR2 (germline): SQVTM, ANQGSEA. The CDR3 runs 13 residues. As DNA, the CDR3 is TGCAGCGCTGAAGTAGGGGCGGCAGATACGCAGTATTTT. Protein sequence: CSAEVGAADTQYF.

The rearrangement links TRBV29-1 to TRBJ1-2; 11 bases map to TRBD1. Per the germline V gene, CDR1 is SQVTM and CDR2 is ANQGSEA. With 3 bases clipped from V and 4 bases from J, the junction kept 4 bases outside the gene matches. This CDR3 is 14 amino acids long. This CDR3 reads CSVDRTGGTYGYTF. CDR3 nucleotide sequence: TGCAGCGTTGACCGGACAGGGGGCACCTATGGCTACACCTTC.

The genes are TRBV4-1 and TRBJ2-5; D unclear. The germline V and J ends were trimmed by 4 bases and 3 bases, with 12 bases remaining between them. CDR3 length: 14 residues. The germline CDR1 and CDR2 sequences are MGHRA and YSYEKL. DNA of the CDR3: TGCGCCAGCAGCCCCCAGGCCCGCGAAGAGACCCAGTACTTC. Amino acids: CASSPQAREETQYF.

This clone was counted only a few times. This chain links TRBV2 with TRBJ2-1; the D gene could be TRBD1 or TRBD2 (6 bases each). In germline, CDR1 is SNHLY, CDR2 FYNNEI. CDR3 size: 15 residues. V was trimmed by 2 bases and J by 9 bases, leaving 17 bases between them. CDR3 sequence (DNA): TGTGCCAGCAGTGAAAACGGGGGCCGCGAGGGTGAGCAGTTCTTC. This gives the protein CASSENGGREGEQFF.

This clone occurred a few times. This chain links TRBV6-5 with TRBJ2-7; TRBD2 might be the D (6 bases). Trimming stripped 7 bases from V and 0 bases from J, with 16 bases between. The germline V gene encodes CDR1 MNHEY and CDR2 SVGAGI. This CDR3 is built from 15 residues. CDR3 in DNA: TGTGCCAGCACTCCCGCGGGGAAAGGCTCCTACGAGCAGTACTTC. This encodes CASTPAGKGSYEQYF.

CDR3 loop: CASRDDRSGGQPQHF. As DNA, the CDR3 is TGTGCCAGCAGAGACGATCGGTCCGGCGGTCAGCCCCAGCATTTT. The chain couples TRBV6-6 to TRBJ1-5; D is unclear. Between the trimmed V and J ends, which lost 6 bases and 6 bases, there was a span of 18 bases. Germline V gene sequence: CDR1 MNHNY, CDR2 SVGAGI (reference sequence). The CDR3 consists of 15 residues.

The chain uses TRBV4-1 and TRBJ1-2, with 9 positions matching TRBD1. The CDR3 spans 16 residues. Per the germline V gene, CDR1 is MGHRA and CDR2 is YSYEKL. V shed 3 bases, J shed 8 bases, and the junction held 13 bases outside the gene matches. The CDR3 sequence is CASSQSPGQGPTGYTF. DNA of the CDR3: TGCGCCAGCAGCCAGAGCCCGGGACAGGGACCGACAGGCTACACCTTC.

This clone was seen only a few times. Other DNA sequences within the sample encode an identical CDR3. V is TRBV2 and J is TRBJ1-6; D ambiguous. V gave up 1 base and J gave up 10 bases, with 2 bases separating them. The CDR3 sequence is 11 residues long. Per the germline V gene, CDR1 is SNHLY and CDR2 is FYNNEI. CDR3 protein: CASSEGSPLHF. The CDR3 region has the DNA TGTGCCAGCAGTGAAGGGTCACCCCTCCACTTT.

The chain joins TRBV6-1 to TRBJ1-5; 10 positions agree with TRBD1. CDR3 length: 15 residues. Germline CDR1 and CDR2: MNHNS and SASEGT. The V gene end was trimmed by 10 bases and the J gene end by 2 bases; junction bases not matched to a gene: 8. The CDR3 is CATLSGTGGNQPQHF. CDR3 nucleotides: TGTGCCACACTATCCGGGACAGGGGGCAATCAGCCCCAGCATTTT.

The chain recombines TRBV11-2 with TRBJ2-7; 9 bases match TRBD1. Germline V gene lookup returns CDR1 SGHAT and CDR2 FQNNGV. This CDR3 spans 14 amino acids. Trimming took 5 bases from V and 3 from J; bases not matched to a gene: 5. The DNA of the CDR3 is TGTGCCAGCAGCATCCCGGGACAGGGCTACGAGCAGTACTTC. This gives the protein CASSIPGQGYEQYF.

A word on this clone: Distinct nucleotide sequences in the sample also encode this CDR3. J is TRBJ2-3 and V is TRBV7-9, with 11 bases aligning to TRBD2. CDR3 length: 14 amino acids. Unmatched junction bases numbered 2, after V lost 4 bases and J lost 5 bases. Germline V gene sequence: CDR1 SEHNR, CDR2 FQNEAQ (reference sequence). The CDR3 loop is CASSSGLAGDTQYF. In nucleotides, the CDR3 is TGTGCCAGCAGCTCAGGACTAGCGGGAGATACGCAGTATTTT.

This clone was detected only a few times. This chain links TRBV29-1 with TRBJ2-6; 7 bases line up with TRBD1. This CDR3 region has 15 residues. J gave up 0 bases and V 7 bases, and 6 bases lay outside the gene matches. Germline CDR1 reads SQVTM; CDR2 reads ANQGSEA. The CDR3 loop is CSARQGSSGANVLTF. As DNA, the CDR3 is TGCAGCGCCCGACAGGGTAGCTCTGGGGCCAACGTCCTGACTTTC.

The genes are TRBV11-2 and TRBJ2-5, with 13 positions matching TRBD2. The CDR3 has 15 residues. Looked up from germline, CDR1 is SGHAT and CDR2 is FQNNGV. V gave up 5 bases and J gave up 7 bases; unmatched junction bases: 7. The CDR3 loop reads CASSRTSGGLVTQYF. CDR3 nucleotide sequence: TGTGCCAGCAGCCGGACTAGCGGGGGTTTAGTGACCCAGTACTTC.

This clone occurred a few times. The CDR3 DNA reads TGTGCCAGCAGCTCCCAGTGGAATGAGCAGTTCTTC. It is translated as CASSSQWNEQFF. The chain is built from TRBV9 and TRBJ2-1, with D unresolved. Germline V gene data show CDR1 as SGDLS and CDR2 as YYNGEE. V was pared by 4 bases and J by 7 bases, with 9 bases between. The CDR3 has 12 residues.

V usage is TRBV25-1 and J usage is TRBJ1-2; D is unclear. The CDR3 sequence is 15 residues long. Germline V lookup: CDR1 MGHDK, CDR2 SYGVNS. V lost 2 bases, J lost 0 bases, and 10 bases lay in between. CDR3 nucleotides: TGTGCCAGCAGTGAACCCGGGTCAGCTAACTATGGCTACACCTTC. Protein product: CASSEPGSANYGYTF.

This clone has just a few counts. The genes are TRBV5-6 and TRBJ2-7; no firm D call. V was trimmed by 1 base and J by 2 bases, leaving 10 bases between them. The CDR3 totals 14 residues. From germline, CDR1 is SGHDT and CDR2 YYEEEE. Here the CDR3 DNA reads TGTGCCAGCAGCTTGAACGGCAGGCCCTACGAGCAGTACTTC. Its translation: CASSLNGRPYEQYF. Full variable domain (missing parts from reference TRBV5-6 and TRBJ2-7): DAGVTQSPTHLIKTRGQQVTLRCSPKSGHDTVSWYQQALGQGPQFIFQYYEEEERQRGNFPDRFSGHQFPNYSSELNVNALLLGDSALYLCASSLNGRPYEQYFGPGTRLTVT.

The chain uses TRBV7-9 and TRBJ1-6; no clear D gene. The CDR3 has 13 amino acids. The germline V gene encodes CDR1 SEHNR and CDR2 FQNEAQ (reference sequence). The V and J ends lost 8 bases and 7 bases respectively, with 12 bases between them. The CDR3 region is CASGVDGNSPLHF. The CDR3 DNA reads as TGTGCCAGCGGGGTGGACGGAAATTCACCCCTCCACTTT.

Only a few counts were recorded for this clone. V is TRBV10-3 and J is TRBJ1-2, with D hard to call. Germline CDR1 is ENHRY and CDR2 is SYGVKD. CDR3 size: 12 residues. Between the trimmed V and J ends, which lost 2 bases and 4 bases, there was a span of 5 bases. The CDR3 loop is CAISEGFYGYTF. The CDR3 DNA reads as TGTGCCATCAGTGAGGGCTTCTATGGCTACACCTTC.

There are a few counts of this clone. This chain links TRBV4-3 with TRBJ1-6; TRBD1 matches 7 bases. The junction had 9 bases not matched to a gene; V was cut back by 1 base and J by 12 bases. This CDR3 is built from 15 residues. Germline assignment: CDR1 LGHNA and CDR2 YSLEER. This CDR3 reads CASSQGGDRAEPLHF. The CDR3 region has the DNA TGCGCCAGCAGCCAAGGGGGAGACAGGGCTGAACCCCTCCACTTT.

J is TRBJ1-3 and V is TRBV7-9; no firm D call. CDR1 is SEHNR and CDR2 is FQNEAQ in the germline V gene (reference sequence). The V end was cut by 6 bases, the J end by 0 bases, with 9 bases between. The CDR3 runs to 14 residues. CDR3 DNA: TGTGCCAGCAGTTACGGATCCTCTGGAAACACCATATATTTT. It yields the protein CASSYGSSGNTIYF.

The chain links TRBV29-1 to TRBJ2-3; D is unclear. Trimming pared 5 bases from V and 5 bases from J, leaving 8 bases between. Germline V CDR1 and CDR2: SQVTM, ANQGSEA. CDR3 length: 11 residues. CDR3 region: CSVLGQDTQYF. The CDR3 DNA is TGCAGCGTTTTAGGGCAAGATACGCAGTATTTT.

This clone was seen more than once but under ten times. This chain joins TRBV6-5 and TRBJ2-7, with D unresolved. The CDR3 contains 16 residues. Trimming cost V 0 bases and J 3 bases, with 15 bases left between them. Germline V gene data show CDR1 as MNHEY and CDR2 as SVGAGI. CDR3 sequence: CASSYSRPAHLYEQYF. The CDR3 DNA is TGTGCCAGCAGTTACTCGAGGCCAGCGCACCTCTACGAGCAGTACTTC.

The chain combines TRBV7-2 with TRBJ1-5; D is unclear. This CDR3 is built from 15 residues. The ends were cut back, 1 base at V and 3 bases at J, with 10 bases in the middle. CDR1 is SGHTA and CDR2 is FQGNSA in the germline V gene. The CDR3 nucleotides are TGTGCCAGCAGCTTAGTAGGACGAGACAATCAGCCCCAGCATTTT. Protein sequence: CASSLVGRDNQPQHF.